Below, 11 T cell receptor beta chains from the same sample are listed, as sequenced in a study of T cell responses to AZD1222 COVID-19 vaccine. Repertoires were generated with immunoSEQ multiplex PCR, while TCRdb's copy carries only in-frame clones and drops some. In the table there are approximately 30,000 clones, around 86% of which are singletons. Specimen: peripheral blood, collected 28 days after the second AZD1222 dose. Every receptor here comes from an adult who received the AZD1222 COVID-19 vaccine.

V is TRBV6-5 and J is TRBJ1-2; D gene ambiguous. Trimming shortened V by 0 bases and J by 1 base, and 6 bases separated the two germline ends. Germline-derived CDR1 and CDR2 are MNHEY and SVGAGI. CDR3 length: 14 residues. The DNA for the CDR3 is TGTGCCAGCAGTTACTCTGAGGGTAACTATGGCTACACCTTC. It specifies CASSYSEGNYGYTF.

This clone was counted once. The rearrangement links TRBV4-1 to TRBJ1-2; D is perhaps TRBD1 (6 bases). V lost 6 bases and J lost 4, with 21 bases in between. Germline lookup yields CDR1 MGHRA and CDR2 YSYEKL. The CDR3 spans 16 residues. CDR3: CASSPEGERGSYGYTF. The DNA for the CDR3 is TGCGCCAGCAGTCCCGAGGGGGAAAGGGGCAGCTATGGCTACACCTTC.

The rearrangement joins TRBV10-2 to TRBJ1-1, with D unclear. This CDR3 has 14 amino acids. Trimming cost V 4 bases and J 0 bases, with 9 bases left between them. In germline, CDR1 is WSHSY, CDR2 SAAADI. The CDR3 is CASSVRAMNTEAFF. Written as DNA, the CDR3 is TGCGCCAGCAGTGTAAGGGCGATGAACACTGAAGCTTTCTTT.

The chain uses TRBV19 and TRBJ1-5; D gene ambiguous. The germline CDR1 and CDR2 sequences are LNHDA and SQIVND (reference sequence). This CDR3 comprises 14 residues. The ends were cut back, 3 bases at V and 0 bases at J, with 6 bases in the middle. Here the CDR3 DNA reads TGTGCCAGTAGTATCCTTATTAGCAATCAGCCCCAGCATTTT. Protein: CASSILISNQPQHF.

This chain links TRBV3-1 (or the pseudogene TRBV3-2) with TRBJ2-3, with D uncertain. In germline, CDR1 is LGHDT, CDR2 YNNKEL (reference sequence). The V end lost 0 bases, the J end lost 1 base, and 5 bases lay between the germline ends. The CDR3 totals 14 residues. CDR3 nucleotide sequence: TGTGCCAGCAGCCAAGACCCGGGCACAGATACGCAGTATTTT. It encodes CASSQDPGTDTQYF.

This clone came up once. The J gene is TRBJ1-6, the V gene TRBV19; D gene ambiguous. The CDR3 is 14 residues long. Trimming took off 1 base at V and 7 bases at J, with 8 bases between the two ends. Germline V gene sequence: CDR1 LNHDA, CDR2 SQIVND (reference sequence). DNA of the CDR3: TGTGCCAGTAGTATAGGTACAGAAAATTCACCCCTCCACTTT. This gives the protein CASSIGTENSPLHF.

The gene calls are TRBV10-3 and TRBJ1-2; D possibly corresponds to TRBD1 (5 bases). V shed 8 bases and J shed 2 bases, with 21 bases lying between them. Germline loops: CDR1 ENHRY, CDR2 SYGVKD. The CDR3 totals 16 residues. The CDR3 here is CAIGWGLMQENYGYTF. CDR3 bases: TGTGCCATCGGATGGGGCCTGATGCAGGAGAACTATGGCTACACCTTC.

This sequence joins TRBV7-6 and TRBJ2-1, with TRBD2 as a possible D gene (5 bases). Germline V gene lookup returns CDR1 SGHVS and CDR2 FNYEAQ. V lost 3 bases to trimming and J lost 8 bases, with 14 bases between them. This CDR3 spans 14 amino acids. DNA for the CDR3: TGTGCCAGCAGCTTCGGCTCGCGGGTGGATGAGCAGTTCTTC. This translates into CASSFGSRVDEQFF.

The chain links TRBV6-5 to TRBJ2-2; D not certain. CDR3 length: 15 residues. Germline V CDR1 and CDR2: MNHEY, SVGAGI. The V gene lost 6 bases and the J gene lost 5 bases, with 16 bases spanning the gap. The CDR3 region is CASRPPKGRTGELFF. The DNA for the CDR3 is TGTGCCAGCAGGCCCCCGAAGGGCCGGACCGGGGAGCTGTTTTTT.

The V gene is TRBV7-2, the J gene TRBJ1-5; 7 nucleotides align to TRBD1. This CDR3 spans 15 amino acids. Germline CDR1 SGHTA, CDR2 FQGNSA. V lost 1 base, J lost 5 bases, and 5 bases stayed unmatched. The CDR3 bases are TGTGCCAGCAGCTTAGTAGGGGGCGATCATCAGCCCCAGCATTTT. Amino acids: CASSLVGGDHQPQHF.

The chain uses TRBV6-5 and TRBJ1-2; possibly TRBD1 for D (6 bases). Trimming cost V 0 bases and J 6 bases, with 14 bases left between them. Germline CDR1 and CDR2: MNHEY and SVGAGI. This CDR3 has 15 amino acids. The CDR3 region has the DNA TGTGCCAGCAGTTACTCGAATAACGGGGGGCATGGCTACACCTTC. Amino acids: CASSYSNNGGHGYTF.